The rows below give T cell receptor beta chains drawn from one sample of a study of blood T cell repertoires in COVID-19. The protocol was immunoSEQ multiplex PCR, while the TCRdb copy is restricted to in-frame clones and leaves out a portion. The data hold 240,000 or so clones, with about 82% observed a single time. The sample consisted of peripheral blood. These receptors were taken from an older man with acute or convalescent COVID-19. Each CDR3 is given with its conserved first and last residue. A D gene is named only where the DNA matches it firmly. Clone size is shown for a subset of rows, as once, few, many or a class of expanded clone.

size,V,J,D,DNA,CDR3
NA,TRBV12-3/TRBV12-4,TRBJ1-2,NA,TGTGCCAGCAGTTTGCCAGGGAAGTATGGCTACACCTTC,CASSLPGKYGYTF
NA,TRBV3-1/TRBV3-2,TRBJ2-2,TRBD2,TGTGCCAGCAGCCATTCTGGACTAGCGGGGTACACCGGGGAGCTGTTTTTT,CASSHSGLAGYTGELFF
NA,TRBV5-4,TRBJ2-7,NA,TGTGCCAGCAGTCTCCACGGGAGTTACGAGCAGTACTTC,CASSLHGSYEQYF
NA,TRBV27,TRBJ1-5,TRBD1,TGTGCCAGCAGTTTACGCTGGGACAGCTATCAGCCCCAGCATTTT,CASSLRWDSYQPQHF
NA,TRBV5-1,TRBJ2-1,TRBD1,TGCGCCAGCAGCTCAACCCCGGGACAGGGTCACAATGAGCAGTTCTTC,CASSSTPGQGHNEQFF
once,TRBV19,TRBJ1-5,TRBD1,TGTGCCAGTAGTAAGGGCAGGGGGTTACTTAGCAATCAGCCCCAGCATTTT,CASSKGRGLLSNQPQHF
NA,TRBV15,TRBJ1-4,TRBD1,TGTGCCACCAGCAGCCCAGACAGGGCAACTAATGAAAAACTGTTTTTT,CATSSPDRATNEKLFF
NA,TRBV19,TRBJ1-5,TRBD1,TGTGCCAGTAGTCCCCCCCAGGGGGCGCGAGGCAATCAGCCCCAGCATTTT,CASSPPQGARGNQPQHF
NA,TRBV28,TRBJ2-3,NA,TGTGCCAGCAGTTTACCACAGGGCTACACAGATACGCAGTATTTT,CASSLPQGYTDTQYF
NA,TRBV28,TRBJ2-1,TRBD1,TGTGCCAGCAGTGTCCAGGGGGCCCGGGCGAGGAGTGAGCAGTTCTTC,CASSVQGARARSEQFF
NA,TRBV7-2,TRBJ1-5,NA,TGTGCCAGCAGCTTAGGGTACAGTCCCCAGCCCCAGCATTTT,CASSLGYSPQPQHF
few,TRBV12-3/TRBV12-4,TRBJ1-5,NA,TGTGCCAGCAGCCCAGGGGTTCCGCCCCAGCATTTT,CASSPGVPPQHF
NA,TRBV21-1,TRBJ2-3,NA,TGTGCCAGCAGCAAAGGGCCCCAGGGGACAGGGTCCTTACACACAGATACGCAGTATTTT,CASSKGPQGTGSLHTDTQYF
NA,TRBV9,TRBJ2-1,NA,TGTGCCAGCAGCGTAGCTCTAGGTCAAGGCTACAATGAGCAGTTCTTC,CASSVALGQGYNEQFF
NA,TRBV4-3,TRBJ1-1,NA,TGCGCCAGCAGCCAAGATCCTTGGAACACTGAAGCTTTCTTT,CASSQDPWNTEAFF
few,TRBV5-1,TRBJ1-1,TRBD1,TGCGCCAGCAGCTCCATCGGACAGGACACTGAAGCTTTCTTT,CASSSIGQDTEAFF
NA,TRBV28,TRBJ2-7,TRBD2,TGTGCCAGCAGTCCGCGACTAGCGGGTTCATACGAGCAGTACTTC,CASSPRLAGSYEQYF